This entry lists 26 T cell receptor beta chains sequenced from one sample in a study of Graves' ophthalmopathy and Graves' hyperthyroidism. RNA transcripts provided the template for amplifying TCR beta CDR3 regions. HTBI primers served in a first-round RT-PCR, which a second-round multiplex PCR followed. TCRdb redid the calling of the multiplex PCR reads with MiXCR, one entry per CDR3 protein. The sample shows about 600,000 distinct CDR3 sequences, under 40% of them seen only once. Sequenced material: peripheral blood or thyroid tissue (not recorded which). The source is an adult man with Graves' hyperthyroidism.

Many counts were recorded for this clonotype. This chain connects TRBV7-6 to TRBJ1-3, with 7 positions matching TRBD1. V lost 1 base, J lost 7 bases, and 4 bases stayed unmatched. The CDR3 covers 14 residues. Germline CDR1 is SGHVS and CDR2 is FNYEAQ. The CDR3 loop reads CASSLGQGSNTIYF. For the CDR3, the DNA is TGTGCCAGCAGCTTAGGACAGGGAAGCAACACCATATATTTT. Full variable domain (missing parts from reference TRBV7-6 and TRBJ1-3): GAGVSQSPRYKVTKRGQDVALRCDPISGHVSLYWYRQALGQGPEFLTYFNYEAQQDKSGLPNDRFSAERPEGSISTLTIQRTEQRDSAMYRCASSLGQGSNTIYFGEGSWLTVV.

The table lists this clonotype with many counts. The V and J genes are TRBV2 and TRBJ2-2; D not resolved. This CDR3 has 14 amino acids. CDR1 and CDR2 (germline): SNHLY, FYNNEI. Trimming cost V 3 bases and J 6 bases, with 11 bases left between them. The CDR3: CASSDRKVAGELFF. CDR3 in DNA: TGTGCCAGCAGTGACAGGAAGGTTGCCGGGGAGCTGTTTTTT.

CDR3 amino acids: CASSPRTSGGYEQYF. CDR3 sequence (DNA): TGTGCCAGCAGCCCCCGGACTAGCGGGGGATACGAGCAGTACTTC. This chain uses TRBV13 with TRBJ2-7, with TRBD2 matching over 13 bases. Per the germline V gene, CDR1 is PRHDT and CDR2 is FYEKMQ (reference sequence). The CDR3 consists of 15 residues. V dropped 5 bases and J dropped 4; count of bases not matched to a gene: 5.

This clonotype appeared many times. The genes are TRBV9 and TRBJ1-1; 9 bases map to TRBD1. Per the germline V gene, CDR1 is SGDLS and CDR2 is YYNGEE. CDR3 length: 15 amino acids. V dropped 3 bases and J dropped 2; count of bases not matched to a gene: 5. Here the CDR3 DNA reads TGTGCCAGCAGCGGACAGGGGGAGTTCAACACTGAAGCTTTCTTT. Translation gives CASSGQGEFNTEAFF. The whole variable domain, filled in from reference TRBV9 and TRBJ1-1, reads DSGVTQTPKHLITATGQRVTLRCSPRSGDLSVYWYQQSLDQGLQFLIQYYNGEERAKGNILERFSAQQFPDLHSELNLSSLELGDSALYFCASSGQGEFNTEAFFGQGTRLTVV.

This clonotype was counted only a few times. J is TRBJ1-1 and V is TRBV28; TRBD1 might be the D (5 bases). Germline V gene lookup returns CDR1 MDHEN and CDR2 SYDVKM. V lost 6 bases and J lost 8, with 22 bases in between. This CDR3 comprises 15 residues. CDR3 protein: CASSAPGTVIPEAFF. The CDR3 coding sequence is TGTGCCAGCAGCGCCCCCGGGACCGTAATCCCCGAAGCTTTCTTT.

This clonotype was detected only once. Since a much larger clone is just one base distant, this may be a read error. This sequence joins TRBV5-1 and TRBJ2-7, with TRBD2 identical over 7 bases. Germline CDR1 SGHRS, CDR2 YFSETQ. The CDR3 has 16 residues. After removal of 0 bases from V and 1 base from J, the junction contained 7 bases not matched to a gene. This CDR3 reads CASSLARPAGSYEQYF. The CDR3 nucleotides read TGCGCCAGCAGCTTGGCCAGACCAGCGGGGTCCTACGAGCAGTACTTC.

In DNA form, the CDR3 reads TGTGCCAGCAGCGTAGGCGGGACAGGGGACATCTCTGGGGCCAACGTCCTGACTTTC. Encoded protein: CASSVGGTGDISGANVLTF. J is TRBJ2-6 and V is TRBV9; 10 bases align to TRBD1. The germline gives CDR1 SGDLS, CDR2 YYNGEE. CDR3 length: 19 amino acids. V trimming: 0 bases; J trimming: 0 bases; junction bases outside the gene matches: 6.

This clonotype was seen many times. The chain combines TRBV29-1 with TRBJ2-7; D may be TRBD2 (6 bases). The ends were cut back, 0 bases at V and 5 bases at J, with 17 bases in the middle. This CDR3 region has 15 residues. Germline V gene lookup returns CDR1 SQVTM and CDR2 ANQGSEA. The CDR3 DNA follows: TGCAGCGTTGAAGATATAGTATTGGGCGGGGACGAGCAGTACTTC. Translated, it gives CSVEDIVLGGDEQYF.

The rearrangement joins TRBV20-1 to TRBJ1-5; 9 bases map to TRBD1. V shed 5 bases, J shed 11 bases, and the junction held 10 bases outside the gene matches. There are 13 residues in the CDR3. The V gene's germline CDR1 is DFQATT and CDR2 SNEGSKA (reference sequence). CDR3 region: CSAPDRGAETQHF. The DNA of the CDR3 is TGCAGTGCTCCCGACAGGGGGGCAGAGACCCAGCATTTT.

Ten or more counts support this clonotype. The chain links TRBV20-1 to TRBJ2-7; no clear D. Trimming removed 5 bases at V and 0 bases at J, with 11 bases between. The CDR3 covers 13 residues. Germline values: CDR1 DFQATT, CDR2 SNEGSKA (reference sequence). The CDR3 coding sequence is TGCAGTGCTCTAGACACCTACTCCTACGAGCAGTACTTC. This gives the protein CSALDTYSYEQYF.

This clonotype appeared a few times. The rearrangement links TRBV7-2 to TRBJ2-5, with 9 bases fitting TRBD1. V was clipped by 3 bases and J by 9 bases; unmatched bases: 17. Germline V gives CDR1 SGHTA, CDR2 FQGNSA. The CDR3 sequence is 17 residues long. The CDR3 sequence is CASSLATGGASGKAQYF. As DNA, the CDR3 is TGTGCCAGCAGCTTGGCAACAGGGGGCGCGTCCGGGAAAGCCCAGTACTTC.

This clonotype showed up many times. A read error is likely, as this CDR3 ends without the conserved phenylalanine or tryptophan. The DNA is omitted, as the CDR3 cannot be located on it reliably, and the CDR3 follows TCRdb's listing. The chain joins TRBV10-3 to TRBJ2-7; the table's D gene call, TRBD1, was not cross checked with the DNA. With termini counted, the CDR3 has 8 amino acids. Germline assignment: CDR1 ENHRY and CDR2 SYGVKD. CDR3: CAISSPGQ.

This clonotype was detected only a few times. CDR3 sequence (DNA): TGCGCCAGCAGCTTGGAAGTCGGACCCTACGAGCAGTACTTC. It encodes CASSLEVGPYEQYF. The rearrangement uses TRBV5-1 and TRBJ2-7; D not certain. V was cut by 0 bases and J by 2 bases, with 9 bases left in between. CDR1 is SGHRS, CDR2 YFSETQ, per germline. This CDR3 comprises 14 residues.

The chain has TRBV7-6 and TRBJ1-1, with 7 bases fitting TRBD1. Germline trimming cut 5 bases from V and 1 base from J; bases unmatched to any gene: 7. CDR3 length equals 15 residues. The V gene's germline CDR1 is SGHVS and CDR2 FNYEAQ. CDR3 bases: TGTGCCAGCAGCCTAGGACAGGTGGGGAACACTGAAGCTTTCTTT. It translates to CASSLGQVGNTEAFF.

A remark on this clonotype: One end of the junction is discordant with germline, which a read error may explain. J is TRBJ2-2 and V is TRBV29-1; 8 bases are a match to TRBD1. The CDR3 totals 16 residues. Germline loops: CDR1 SQVTM, CDR2 ANQGSEA. The CDR3, as DNA: TGCAGCGTTCGGACAGGGCTAGGGATGAACACTGGGGAGCTGTTTTTT. It encodes CSVRTGLGMNTGELFF.

The V gene is TRBV12-5, the J gene TRBJ1-3, with D tentatively TRBD1 (6 bases). The V gene's germline CDR1 is LGHNT and CDR2 FRNRAP. Trimming stripped 5 bases from V and 2 bases from J, with 13 bases between. This CDR3 is built from 15 residues. CDR3 sequence: CASGAARGPGNTIYF. CDR3 sequence (DNA): TGTGCTAGTGGTGCCGCGCGGGGGCCTGGAAACACCATATATTTT.

Many counts were recorded for this clonotype. The chain has TRBV25-1 and TRBJ2-2; D possibly matches TRBD1 or TRBD2 (7 bases each). CDR1 MGHDK and CDR2 SYGVNS come from the germline V gene. The CDR3 loop spans 16 amino acids. V dropped 6 bases and J dropped 3 bases, with 17 bases sitting between them. CDR3 sequence (DNA): TGTGCCAGCAGGGGGGGGACAGTTTGGGACACCGGGGAGCTGTTTTTT. Amino acid sequence: CASRGGTVWDTGELFF.

A word on this clonotype: A read error may be the cause here, since a much bigger clone is one base away. V gene TRBV29-1 combines with J gene TRBJ1-1, with TRBD1 as a possible D gene (6 bases). Germline CDR1 reads SQVTM; CDR2 reads ANQGSEA. The CDR3 consists of 12 residues. Here the CDR3 DNA reads TGCACCGGGGGACACCCGAACACTGAAGCTTTCTTT. It encodes CTGGHPNTEAFF.

The chain joins TRBV7-9 to TRBJ2-3; possibly TRBD2 for D (6 bases). This CDR3 is built from 17 residues. V lost 5 bases, J lost 0 bases, and 18 bases lay in between. Germline V gene sequence: CDR1 SEHNR, CDR2 FQNEAQ (reference sequence). The CDR3 reads CASSPRAGRSSTDTQYF. The DNA for the CDR3 is TGTGCCAGCAGCCCGAGGGCGGGGCGATCTAGCACAGATACGCAGTATTTT.

This clonotype has ten or more counts. This rearrangement joins TRBV12-3 or TRBV12-4 to TRBJ1-4, with 7 bases fitting TRBD1. V lost 4 bases and J lost 8; bases outside the gene matches: 4. The CDR3 has 13 amino acids. As DNA, the CDR3 is TGTGCCAGCAGTTGGACAGGCTCCGAAAAACTGTTTTTT. This gives the protein CASSWTGSEKLFF.

V gene TRBV12-3 or TRBV12-4 combines with J gene TRBJ2-3; 11 nucleotides agree with TRBD2. The CDR3 extends over 16 amino acids. Losses at the gene ends were 5 bases for V and 4 bases for J; bases not matched to a gene: 8. Here the CDR3 DNA reads TGTGCCAGCAGTCGTCGACTAGCGGGGAAGTCAGATACGCAGTATTTT. Translation: CASSRRLAGKSDTQYF.

The chain couples TRBV7-2 to TRBJ1-4, with 9 nucleotides matching TRBD1. CDR1 is SGHTA and CDR2 is FQGNSA in the germline V gene. The CDR3 has 14 residues. The V segment lost 5 bases and the J segment 6 bases; nucleotides outside the gene matches: 4. CDR3 in DNA: TGTGCCAGCAGCCTACAGGGGGCGTATGAAAAACTGTTTTTT. It codes for CASSLQGAYEKLFF.

Note on this clonotype: A much larger clone sits a single nucleotide away, making a read error possible. The DNA is omitted, as the CDR3 cannot be located on it reliably, and the CDR3 follows TCRdb's listing. The chain carries TRBV29-1 and TRBJ1-2. The CDR3 is 12 amino acids in total, end residues counted. Germline lookup yields CDR1 SQVTM and CDR2 ANQGSEA. CDR3 region: CSVGGGADGCTF.

The V call is TRBV10-2, the J call TRBJ2-7; TRBD2 aligns across 11 bases. V lost 6 bases to trimming and J lost 3 bases; unmatched junction nucleotides: 7. The germline CDR1 and CDR2 sequences are WSHSY and SAAADI. This CDR3 has 15 amino acids. The CDR3 is CASRRLAGKDYEQYF. The CDR3 nucleotides read TGCGCCAGCAGAAGACTAGCGGGGAAGGACTACGAGCAGTACTTC.

This clonotype was observed a handful of times. V usage is TRBV5-5 and J usage is TRBJ2-5, with TRBD1 matching 8 bases. The CDR3 contains 17 residues. CDR1 and CDR2 (germline): SGHKS, YYEKEE (reference sequence). Trimming at V came to 2 bases and at J to 1 base, leaving 10 bases not matched to a gene. The CDR3 coding sequence is TGTGCCAGCAGCTTCCTCCCTTCTGGACAGGGCCAAGAGACCCAGTACTTC. Protein: CASSFLPSGQGQETQYF.

In this sample, this clonotype turned up many times. The chain links TRBV10-3 to TRBJ1-1, with no clear D. Trimming removed 3 bases at V and 2 bases at J, with 7 bases between. Germline CDR1 and CDR2: ENHRY and SYGVKD. The CDR3 length is 13 residues. The CDR3 protein is CAISEEGNTEAFF. In nucleotides, the CDR3 is TGTGCCATCAGTGAAGAGGGAAACACTGAAGCTTTCTTT.